This T cell receptor beta chain is from a study of spatial heterogeneity in lung cancer. TCRdb processed the 5' RACE reads anew with MiXCR; each CDR3 protein has one entry. The sample has over 25,000 distinct CDR3 sequences, 7.1% seen once. Study-level results: It was found that expanded intratumoral alpha and beta TCR counts tracked tumor mutation counts.

This clonotype was picked up many times. Its antigen is unknown. At one of its ends the junction is not consistent with the germline gene, which may arise from a read error. Time point reported: sample taken at primary tumor resection. Whole RNA from tumor, nontumor lung or frozen PBMC was sequenced unsorted. The sequence derives from a male donor with early-stage non-small cell lung cancer. The sample here was lung tumor tissue, taken at surgery.

The CDR3 sequence is CASSAGGLAIPYEQYF. Here the CDR3 DNA reads TGTGCTAGCAGCGCTGGGGGACTAGCCATACCCTACGAGCAGTACTTC. The chain links TRBV9 to TRBJ2-7, with TRBD2 identical over 9 bases. The germline gives CDR1 SGDLS, CDR2 YYNGEE. This CDR3 region has 16 residues.